This T cell receptor beta chain was retrieved from a study of response to subunit inactivated influenza vaccine. The CDR3 totals 14 residues. The germline CDR1 and CDR2 sequences are LGHNA and YSLEER. Trimming stripped 4 bases from V and 5 bases from J, with 13 bases between. This clonotype was found many times. TCRdb re-called the RT-PCR reads through MiXCR, storing one row per CDR3 protein. The table includes fewer than 600,000 distinct CDR3 sequences, more than 7% detected once. The starting material was PBMCs from blood, obtained less than 30 months after vaccination. The TCR sequence derives from a man between 50 and 75 years old who received an inactivated influenza vaccine. The gene calls are TRBV4-3 and TRBJ2-3, with D perhaps TRBD2 (6 bases). The CDR3 DNA follows: TGCGCCAGCAGCCCAGCGCGGGATAAAGATACGCAGTATTTT. Protein product: CASSPARDKDTQYF.